This TCR beta chain was retrieved from a study of T cell responses to AZD1222 COVID-19 vaccine. V dropped 8 bases and J dropped 9 bases, with 14 bases sitting between them. CDR1 and CDR2 (germline): MNHNY, SVGAGI (reference sequence). The CDR3 has 12 residues. The data were produced by immunoSEQ multiplex PCR, yet TCRdb's version contains in-frame clones alone and is incomplete. Of about 140,000 clones in the sample, over 75% were seen once. Turning to this clone: Its target is unknown.

Study results and limitations: Most donors were white British, females outnumbered males, and clonal diversity was possibly underestimated. Only five or six individuals given AZD1222 were seropositive at baseline.

The receptor was isolated from an adult in good health. The sample here was peripheral blood, taken on day 0 of AZD1222 vaccination. The V call is TRBV6-6, the J call TRBJ2-1; no firm D call. The CDR3 sequence: CASSEARVEQFF. DNA for the CDR3: TGTGCCAGCTCTGAGGCCCGTGTTGAGCAGTTCTTC.